The T cell receptor beta chain under discussion was sequenced for a study of blood T cell repertoires in COVID-19. The wider study: From the United States, Italy and Spain came samples of acute and convalescent COVID-19. From T cells, B-cell-depleted T cells, or PBMCs came the material, which was cDNA or gDNA.

Trimming removed 2 bases from V and 5 bases from J; junction bases left unmatched: 10. Germline CDR1 reads KGHSH; CDR2 reads LQKENI. The CDR3 is 18 amino acids. Per the authors' pipeline: By means of reference gene primer amplification, nucleated cell counts were estimated. Here immunoSEQ multiplex PCR was the method, and the copy in TCRdb shows in-frame clones only, minus some. V, J and clone size were drawn from that table, and D and trimming were deduced from the DNA. Seen here are about 230,000 clones, roughly 82% observed once, and the top ten hold over 2%. This sequence originates from a man aged 35 to 55 who had recovered from COVID-19. Sequenced sample: peripheral blood. The rearrangement uses TRBV18 and TRBJ2-2; 11 nucleotides agree with TRBD1. The CDR3 loop is CASSPGGQGDLLTGELFF. In nucleotides, the CDR3 is TGTGCCAGCTCACCAGGGGGACAGGGGGACCTCTTGACCGGGGAGCTGTTTTTT.